Presented here are 28 T cell receptor beta chains from one specimen sequenced in a study of blood T cell repertoires in COVID-19. Profiling relied on immunoSEQ multiplex PCR, and the TCRdb table lists in-frame clones only, not all of them. The table includes 90,000 to 150,000 clones, 75% to 85% detected once. The sample taken for sequencing was peripheral blood. These receptors all stem from a human donor in a cohort sampled during active COVID-19.

The V and J genes are TRBV6-5 and TRBJ2-1, with TRBD1 matching over 9 bases. Germline V gene sequence: CDR1 MNHEY, CDR2 SVGAGI. This CDR3 has 15 residues. Trimming took 4 bases from V and 3 from J; bases not matched to a gene: 4. CDR3 in DNA: TGTGCCAGCAGTTCGGACAGGGGATACTACAATGAGCAGTTCTTC. Protein sequence: CASSSDRGYYNEQFF.

The chain couples TRBV11-2 to TRBJ1-3, with D unresolved. V dropped 5 bases and J dropped 2 bases, with 7 bases sitting between them. Germline-derived CDR1 and CDR2 are SGHAT and FQNNGV. The CDR3 has 13 amino acids. The CDR3 loop is CASSPFAGNTIYF. The CDR3 region has the DNA TGTGCCAGCAGCCCTTTTGCTGGAAACACCATATATTTT.

This chain joins TRBV5-5 and TRBJ1-2; 9 bases fit TRBD1. Germline loops: CDR1 SGHKS, CDR2 YYEKEE (reference sequence). CDR3 length: 13 residues. V was clipped by 7 bases and J by 4 bases; unmatched bases: 5. As DNA, the CDR3 is TGTGCCAGCCGCAGACAGGGGGTCTATGGCTACACCTTC. It encodes CASRRQGVYGYTF.

This clone was observed once. The DNA for the CDR3 is TGTGCCAGTAGTCCTATAAGCGACGGTCGGCATGAGCAGTTCTTC. This codes for CASSPISDGRHEQFF. The chain combines TRBV19 with TRBJ2-1; the D is unclear. Trimming removed 5 bases from V and 8 bases from J, with 19 bases in between. The CDR3 is 15 residues long. Germline V lookup: CDR1 LNHDA, CDR2 SQIVND (reference sequence).

This clone was counted once. This chain joins TRBV19 and TRBJ2-7, with D perhaps matching TRBD2 (5 bases). Germline CDR1 LNHDA, CDR2 SQIVND (reference sequence). The V end was cut by 0 bases, the J end by 2 bases, with 8 bases between. The CDR3 loop spans 14 amino acids. CDR3 DNA sequence: TGTGCCAGTAGTATAGAGGGAGCGGCCTACGAGCAGTACTTC. This codes for CASSIEGAAYEQYF.

This rearrangement joins TRBV20-1 to TRBJ2-7; perhaps TRBD1 as D (5 bases). The CDR3 covers 11 residues. From germline, CDR1 is DFQATT and CDR2 SNEGSKA (reference sequence). V was clipped by 7 bases and J by 2 bases, with 9 bases between them. CDR3 nucleotides: TGCAGTGTTCTGGACACCTACGAGCAGTACTTC. Its protein is CSVLDTYEQYF.

This clone qualifies as medium-sized. The V and J genes are TRBV5-1 and TRBJ2-7; 9 bases line up with TRBD1. The CDR3 spans 16 residues. Germline V gives CDR1 SGHRS, CDR2 YFSETQ. Trimming took 4 bases from V and 1 from J; bases not matched to a gene: 9. CDR3 in amino acids: CASSISRTGVSYEQYF. CDR3 coding DNA: TGCGCCAGCAGCATTAGCCGGACAGGGGTATCCTACGAGCAGTACTTC. Variable domain in full (rest from reference TRBV5-1 and TRBJ2-7): KAGVTQTPRYLIKTRGQQVTLSCSPISGHRSVSWYQQTPGQGLQFLFEYFSETQRNKGNFPGRFSGRQFSNSRSEMNVSTLELGDSALYLCASSISRTGVSYEQYFGPGTRLTVT.

This clone was counted between two and nine times. The gene calls are TRBV24-1 and TRBJ1-2; tentatively, D is TRBD1 (5 bases). The CDR3 is 13 residues long. Trimming left V 2 bases short and J 5 bases short, with 8 bases between. Germline V gene sequence: CDR1 KGHDR, CDR2 SFDVKD. CDR3 amino acids: CATSDSGPYGYTF. The CDR3, as DNA: TGTGCCACCAGTGATTCAGGGCCGTATGGCTACACCTTC.

V is TRBV15 and J is TRBJ2-7; maybe TRBD1 (6 bases). This CDR3 has 15 amino acids. The V and J ends lost 0 bases and 2 bases respectively, with 11 bases between them. From germline, CDR1 is LNHNV and CDR2 YYDKDF (reference sequence). CDR3 sequence: CATSREQGKAYEQYF. CDR3 sequence (DNA): TGTGCCACCAGCAGAGAACAGGGTAAAGCCTACGAGCAGTACTTC.

The genes are TRBV2 and TRBJ1-2, with D unresolved. Germline CDR1 SNHLY, CDR2 FYNNEI. Trimming cost V 3 bases and J 5 bases, with 10 bases left between them. The CDR3 runs 13 residues. This chain's CDR3 is CASSDGVMYGYTF. DNA for the CDR3: TGTGCCAGCAGTGACGGGGTGATGTATGGCTACACCTTC.

V and J are TRBV23-1 and TRBJ1-3; the D gene is possibly TRBD1 (5 bases). TRBV23-1 is an ORF, with its function uncertain. The CDR3 is 21 amino acids. The germline V and J ends were trimmed by 0 bases and 0 bases, with 24 bases remaining between them. The CDR3 loop reads CASSQSVGGTYIISSGNTIYF. CDR3 DNA sequence: TGCGCCAGCAGTCAATCGGTCGGGGGGACCTACATAATAAGCTCTGGAAACACCATATATTTT.

The rearrangement joins TRBV27 to TRBJ2-1, with D perhaps matching TRBD2 (6 bases). The CDR3 sequence is 15 residues long. The V end was cut by 3 bases, the J end by 5 bases, with 14 bases between. Germline V lookup: CDR1 MNHEY, CDR2 SMNVEV (reference sequence). CDR3 DNA sequence: TGTGCCAGCAGTTTTACCGGCGGGAACAACAATGAGCAGTTCTTC. Encoded protein: CASSFTGGNNNEQFF.

This CDR3 is CASSRLAGTYGNEQFF. The CDR3 DNA follows: TGTGCCAGCAGCCGGCTCGCGGGGACTTACGGTAATGAGCAGTTCTTC. This sequence joins TRBV27 and TRBJ2-1; D is possibly TRBD2 (6 bases). Trimming took 6 bases from V and 7 from J, leaving 22 bases between them. CDR3 size: 16 residues. In germline, CDR1 is MNHEY, CDR2 SMNVEV (reference sequence).

The chain couples TRBV6-5 to TRBJ2-7; possibly TRBD1 for D (7 bases). This CDR3 has 15 residues. Germline CDR1 reads MNHEY; CDR2 reads SVGAGI. Deletions cut 2 bases from V and 0 bases from J, with 11 bases between. The CDR3 nucleotides are TGTGCCAGCAGTTACAGGGGGGACAGCTCCTACGAGCAGTACTTC. Protein sequence: CASSYRGDSSYEQYF.

The chain carries TRBV29-1 and TRBJ2-3, with TRBD2 matching 9 bases. Germline CDR1 is SQVTM and CDR2 is ANQGSEA. The CDR3 extends over 14 amino acids. Trimming cost V 4 bases and J 4 bases; bases outside gene matches: 6. The CDR3 DNA sequence: TGCAGCGTTGGAGGTAGCGGGAGTGCAGATACGCAGTATTTT. This sequence encodes CSVGGSGSADTQYF.

V is TRBV9 and J is TRBJ1-1; D remains ambiguous. The V gene's germline CDR1 is SGDLS and CDR2 YYNGEE. Trimming removed 0 bases from V and 5 bases from J, with 11 bases in between. This CDR3 contains 14 residues. CDR3 amino acids: CASSVVPGGTEAFF. CDR3 DNA sequence: TGTGCCAGCAGCGTAGTCCCGGGAGGAACTGAAGCTTTCTTT.

This rearrangement joins TRBV18 to TRBJ2-7; possible D gene TRBD1, 5 bases. Trimming took off 6 bases at V and 5 bases at J, with 14 bases between the two ends. The length of the CDR3 is 13 residues. Looked up from germline, CDR1 is KGHSH and CDR2 is LQKENI. CDR3: CASSEGVMNEQYF. The CDR3 DNA sequence: TGTGCCAGCTCGGAAGGGGTGATGAACGAGCAGTACTTC.

This clone has only a few counts. The CDR3 reads CATSDRREPNQPQHF. CDR3 nucleotide sequence: TGTGCCACCAGTGACCGCCGGGAGCCAAATCAGCCCCAGCATTTT. This chain uses TRBV24-1 with TRBJ1-5; D unclear. There are 15 residues in the CDR3. From germline, CDR1 is KGHDR and CDR2 SFDVKD. V gave up 4 bases and J gave up 4 bases, with 13 bases separating them.

The V and J genes are TRBV24-1 and TRBJ1-5, with 7 bases identical to TRBD1. Germline V lookup: CDR1 KGHDR, CDR2 SFDVKD. The CDR3 spans 16 residues. After removal of 4 bases from V and 0 bases from J, the junction contained 5 bases not matched to a gene. CDR3 residues: CATSEGTAYSNQPQHF. In DNA form, the CDR3 reads TGTGCCACCAGTGAAGGGACAGCTTATAGCAATCAGCCCCAGCATTTT.

The chain carries TRBV27 and TRBJ2-1, with D possibly TRBD1 on 6 matching bases. This CDR3 is 13 amino acids long. V shed 3 bases and J shed 6 bases, with 9 bases lying between them. Germline-derived CDR1 and CDR2 are MNHEY and SMNVEV (reference sequence). The CDR3 here is CASSLGHPNEQFF. The CDR3 nucleotides read TGTGCCAGCAGTTTGGGACATCCCAATGAGCAGTTCTTC.

The chain is built from TRBV2 and TRBJ2-3, with 7 bases identical to TRBD2. This CDR3 region has 15 residues. Germline V gene sequence: CDR1 SNHLY, CDR2 FYNNEI. V shed 5 bases and J 0 bases; nucleotides not matched to a gene: 5. CDR3 bases: TGTGCCAGCAGTCTGGGGGAGGGTAGCACAGATACGCAGTATTTT. Its protein is CASSLGEGSTDTQYF.

In its sample, this clone was seen a few times. V and J are TRBV11-2 and TRBJ1-1, with D possibly TRBD1 on 6 matching bases. Looked up from germline, CDR1 is SGHAT and CDR2 is FQNNGV. V was shortened by 5 bases and J by 4 bases, with 17 bases between the two germline ends. The CDR3 has 15 residues. The CDR3 reads CASSHLEGGSTEAFF. The CDR3 region has the DNA TGTGCCAGCAGCCACCTCGAGGGGGGGTCCACTGAAGCTTTCTTT.

The V and J genes are TRBV6-2 or TRBV6-3 and TRBJ2-4; 10 bases agree with TRBD2. The CDR3 is 18 residues long. V gave up 2 bases and J gave up 4 bases; unmatched junction bases: 11. CDR1 MNHEY and CDR2 SVGEGT come from the germline V gene. CDR3 DNA sequence: TGTGCCAGCAGTTACGAAAGTAGCGGGGGGATCATGAAAAACATTCAGTACTTC. It is translated as CASSYESSGGIMKNIQYF.

This clone was seen a few times. The chain has TRBV7-9 and TRBJ1-3; TRBD1 matches 12 bases. CDR1 is SEHNR, CDR2 FQNEAQ, per germline (reference sequence). V was pared by 8 bases and J by 1 base, with 9 bases of the junction left unmatched. This CDR3 spans 17 amino acids. The CDR3 coding sequence is TGTGCCAGCCGACCTCGGGACAGGGGGCGTTCTGGAAACACCATATATTTT. It is translated as CASRPRDRGRSGNTIYF.

The chain recombines TRBV19 with TRBJ2-6; maybe TRBD1 (6 bases). Trimming left V 5 bases short and J 4 bases short, with 12 bases between. The CDR3 runs 15 residues. The germline gives CDR1 LNHDA, CDR2 SQIVND (reference sequence). The CDR3 sequence: CASSPGVTGANVLTF. The CDR3 DNA reads TGTGCCAGTAGTCCAGGGGTCACCGGGGCCAACGTCCTGACTTTC.

The rearrangement uses TRBV9 and TRBJ2-6, with TRBD1 matching over 9 bases. Germline lookup yields CDR1 SGDLS and CDR2 YYNGEE. This CDR3 region has 18 residues. The J segment lost 0 bases and the V segment lost 4 bases, leaving 8 bases of the junction unmatched. The CDR3 sequence: CASSTQGAVSSGANVLTF. The CDR3, as DNA: TGTGCCAGCAGCACACAGGGGGCCGTAAGCTCTGGGGCCAACGTCCTGACTTTC.

This chain links TRBV28 with TRBJ1-2, with 12 bases lining up with TRBD1. CDR3 length: 14 residues. Looked up from germline, CDR1 is MDHEN and CDR2 is SYDVKM. Losses at the gene ends were 5 bases for V and 13 bases for J; bases not matched to a gene: 11. CDR3 coding DNA: TGTGCCAGCAGTCCCGGGACAGGGGGCGCCGTGTGCACCTTC. This codes for CASSPGTGGAVCTF.

This chain links TRBV6-1 with TRBJ2-3; TRBD2 matches at 8 bases. The CDR3 extends over 15 amino acids. The junction had 2 bases not matched to a gene; V was cut back by 1 base and J by 2 bases. Germline CDR1 reads MNHNS; CDR2 reads SASEGT. CDR3 amino acids: CASSEGTSHTDTQYF. The CDR3 nucleotides read TGTGCCAGCAGTGAAGGGACTAGCCACACAGATACGCAGTATTTT.